One sample yielded the 8 T cell receptor beta chains listed below, sequenced in a study of blood T cell repertoires in COVID-19. The protocol was immunoSEQ multiplex PCR, while the TCRdb copy is restricted to in-frame clones and leaves out a portion. This sample has a few hundred thousand clones; around 80% occur once, and the top ten carry 4.5% to 5.5%. Input material: peripheral blood. Receptor source: a human donor in a cohort sampled during active COVID-19.

The chain combines TRBV4-3 with TRBJ1-3; D is ambiguous. This CDR3 is built from 16 residues. Between the trimmed V and J ends, which lost 0 bases and 4 bases, there was a span of 13 bases. CDR1 LGHNA and CDR2 YSLEER come from the germline V gene. The CDR3 DNA reads TGCGCCAGCAGCCAAGAGTGGTCGGGTAGGGGAAACACCATATATTTT. Translation: CASSQEWSGRGNTIYF.

The chain is built from TRBV28 and TRBJ1-3; D ambiguous. The V end was cut by 4 bases, the J end by 4 bases, with 14 bases between. The CDR3 has 15 residues. Germline V gene data show CDR1 as MDHEN and CDR2 as SYDVKM. The CDR3 DNA reads as TGTGCCAGCAGTTCCCAGGAAGCGGGGGGAAACACCATATATTTT. Amino acids: CASSSQEAGGNTIYF.

The rearrangement joins TRBV18 to TRBJ1-2; D gene uncertain. V was shortened by 0 bases and J by 8 bases, with 13 bases between the two germline ends. The CDR3 extends over 14 amino acids. CDR1 KGHSH and CDR2 LQKENI come from the germline V gene. CDR3: CASSPPAAAGGYTF. In DNA form, the CDR3 reads TGTGCCAGCTCACCACCGGCAGCCGCGGGGGGCTACACCTTC. Using reference TRBV18 and TRBJ1-2 for the parts outside the CDR3, the full variable domain is NAGVMQNPRHLVRRRGQEARLRCSPMKGHSHVYWYRQLPEEGLKFMVYLQKENIIDESGMPKERFSAEFPKEGPSILRIQQVVRGDSAAYFCASSPPAAAGGYTFGSGTRLTVV.

The rearrangement uses TRBV5-1 and TRBJ2-3; D gene uncertain. This CDR3 has 15 residues. From germline, CDR1 is SGHRS and CDR2 YFSETQ. Trimming pared 5 bases from V and 2 bases from J, leaving 15 bases between. CDR3 sequence reads: CASSPQVTDTDTQYF. The DNA of the CDR3 is TGCGCCAGCAGTCCCCAGGTTACCGACACAGATACGCAGTATTTT.

The V and J genes are TRBV7-9 and TRBJ1-3; D is undetermined. This CDR3 contains 13 residues. V was clipped by 5 bases and J by 11 bases, with 16 bases between them. Per the germline V gene, CDR1 is SEHNR and CDR2 is FQNEAQ (reference sequence). The CDR3 here is CASSSSGWEAIYF. The CDR3 DNA follows: TGTGCCAGCAGCAGCTCCGGATGGGAGGCCATATATTTT. The variable domain in full, completed from reference TRBV7-9 and TRBJ1-3, reads DTGVSQNPRHKITKRGQNVTFRCDPISEHNRLYWYRQTLGQGPEFLTYFQNEAQLEKSRLLSDRFSAERPKGSFSTLEIQRTEQGDSAMYLCASSSSGWEAIYFGEGSWLTVV.

This clone was detected a few times. The chain combines TRBV4-2 with TRBJ1-6; maybe TRBD1 (5 bases). Trimming shortened V by 5 bases and J by 9 bases, and 17 bases separated the two germline ends. Germline-derived CDR1 and CDR2 are LGHNA and YNFKEQ. The CDR3 has 15 amino acids. The CDR3 is CASSSSGTVSSPLHF. In nucleotides, the CDR3 is TGTGCCAGCAGCTCCTCCGGGACTGTCTCTTCACCCCTCCACTTT.

V gene TRBV5-1 combines with J gene TRBJ1-6; D is possibly TRBD1 (5 bases). Germline CDR1 is SGHRS and CDR2 is YFSETQ. Trimming left V 2 bases short and J 7 bases short, with 10 bases between. CDR3 length equals 14 residues. The DNA for the CDR3 is TGCGCCAGCAGCTTATGGGGGGAGAATTCACCCCTCCACTTT. This gives the protein CASSLWGENSPLHF. Variable domain in full (rest from reference TRBV5-1 and TRBJ1-6): KAGVTQTPRYLIKTRGQQVTLSCSPISGHRSVSWYQQTPGQGLQFLFEYFSETQRNKGNFPGRFSGRQFSNSRSEMNVSTLELGDSALYLCASSLWGENSPLHFGNGTRLTVT.

The CDR3 bases are TGTGCCAGCAGTTACTTACTAACTGGACTAGCGGGAGCACCCAATGAGCAGTTCTTC. This codes for CASSYLLTGLAGAPNEQFF. V and J are TRBV6-7 and TRBJ2-1; the match to TRBD2 covers 13 bases. TRBV6-7 is given ORF status, its function remaining uncertain. J lost 6 bases, V lost 1 base, and 12 bases had no gene match. The CDR3 extends over 19 amino acids.